Following are 31 T cell receptor beta chains from one sample sequenced in a study of blood T cells in healthy people across ages (dated by TCRdb to between 2015 and 2017). Library prep was done by 5' RACE. Data came from an Illumina HiSeq 2500. A second PCR of roughly 7 to 11 cycles was performed with a sample-barcoded 5' primer and a J-beta primer mix. TCRdb redid the processing of the public reads, applying fastp at Q25 and MiXCR, and retained in-frame beta chains. Each entry merges the rows of one CDR3 protein and shows their most common DNA and genes. This sample comprises hundreds of thousands of distinct CDR3 sequences, roughly 60% of them detected only once. The ten top clones hold approximately 21% of the sample. Sequenced sample: blood. The receptor source for this set is a man under 40 in good health.

This sequence joins TRBV11-2 and TRBJ2-1; 10 nucleotides agree with TRBD2. V lost 4 bases and J lost 8; bases outside the gene matches: 8. Germline V lookup: CDR1 SGHAT, CDR2 FQNNGV. The CDR3 is 15 residues long. CDR3 in DNA: TGTGCCAGCAGCTCGTCTAGCGGGAGTACATATGAGCAGTTCTTC. Translating it yields CASSSSSGSTYEQFF.

The V call is TRBV21-1, the J call TRBJ2-5; the table gives TRBD1 as D, unverified against the DNA. TRBV21-1 is tagged as a pseudogene. The CDR3 totals 21 residues. Here the CDR3 DNA reads TGTGCCAGCAGCAAAGCGATTTCCGGAGATGCACCGGGACAGGGGGAAGAGACCCAGTACTTC. This encodes CASSKAISGDAPGQGEETQYF.

This sequence joins TRBV7-2 and TRBJ2-7, with D perhaps matching TRBD1 or TRBD2 (6 bases each). V was shortened by 4 bases and J by 2 bases, with 18 bases between the two germline ends. The germline V gene has CDR1 SGHTA and CDR2 FQGNSA. The CDR3 is 16 residues long. The CDR3 region has the DNA TGTGCCAGCAGCTCACTGACAGGTGGAGGGACCTACGAGCAGTACTTC. Protein sequence: CASSSLTGGGTYEQYF.

The chain recombines TRBV7-2 with TRBJ1-2, with TRBD1 identical over 12 bases. With 5 bases clipped from V and 8 bases from J, the junction kept 9 bases outside the gene matches. The CDR3 is 15 residues long. Germline V CDR1 and CDR2: SGHTA, FQGNSA. The CDR3 sequence is CASSRFRDRGRGYTF. The CDR3 DNA is TGTGCCAGCAGCCGGTTCCGGGACAGGGGGCGAGGCTACACCTTC.

This clonotype was found a few times. V and J are TRBV9 and TRBJ1-2; D ambiguous. V dropped 7 bases and J dropped 7 bases, with 11 bases sitting between them. Germline V gene data show CDR1 as SGDLS and CDR2 as YYNGEE. This CDR3 is built from 11 residues. Written as DNA, the CDR3 is TGTGCCAGCGGTACAGCGGGTGGCTACACCTTC. Protein: CASGTAGGYTF. The full variable domain, its missing parts supplied by reference TRBV9 and TRBJ1-2, is DSGVTQTPKHLITATGQRVTLRCSPRSGDLSVYWYQQSLDQGLQFLIQYYNGEERAKGNILERFSAQQFPDLHSELNLSSLELGDSALYFCASGTAGGYTFGSGTRLTVV.

The CDR3 sequence is CASSYSRTGQNEKLFF. CDR3 nucleotides: TGTGCCAGCAGTTACTCACGGACAGGGCAAAATGAAAAACTGTTTTTT. The chain combines TRBV6-5 with TRBJ1-4; 8 nucleotides match TRBD1. Germline lookup yields CDR1 MNHEY and CDR2 SVGAGI. This CDR3 region has 16 residues. After removal of 0 bases from V and 5 bases from J, the junction contained 5 bases not matched to a gene.

This clonotype was detected many times. The V call is TRBV12-3 or TRBV12-4, the J call TRBJ2-3; D not resolved. This CDR3 region has 15 residues. Trimming took 3 bases from V and 5 from J, leaving 15 bases between them. The CDR3 DNA reads as TGTGCCAGCAGTTTGTCTAACCGGTTGAGAGATACGCAGTATTTT. This gives the protein CASSLSNRLRDTQYF.

The chain employs TRBV25-1 and TRBJ1-6; possible D gene TRBD1, 5 bases. The V gene's germline CDR1 is MGHDK and CDR2 SYGVNS. V was trimmed by 3 bases and J by 0 bases, leaving 9 bases between them. This CDR3 has 16 residues. As DNA, the CDR3 is TGTGCCAGCAGTGAGGGACGGAGCTCCTATAATTCACCCCTCCACTTT. Its translation: CASSEGRSSYNSPLHF. Filled out from reference TRBV25-1 and TRBJ1-6, the complete variable domain reads EADIYQTPRYLVIGTGKKITLECSQTMGHDKMYWYQQDPGMELHLIHYSYGVNSTEKGDLSSESTVSRIRTEHFPLTLESARPSHTSQYLCASSEGRSSYNSPLHFGNGTRLTVT.

J is TRBJ1-2 and V is TRBV6-1, with 7 bases aligning to TRBD1. This CDR3 has 15 amino acids. CDR1 is MNHNS, CDR2 SASEGT, per germline. Germline trimming cut 6 bases from V and 8 bases from J; bases unmatched to any gene: 15. The CDR3 reads CASRDPTGAIYGYTF. CDR3 in DNA: TGTGCCAGCAGAGATCCAACAGGGGCCATATACGGCTACACCTTC.

This clonotype was picked up one time. The CDR3 DNA follows: TGTGCCAGCAGCCAAGTAGGTCGAGTCAATGAGCAGTTCTTC. Protein sequence: CASSQVGRVNEQFF. V usage is TRBV3-1 and J usage is TRBJ2-1, with D hard to call. The V and J ends lost 1 base and 6 bases respectively, with 10 bases between them. Germline V lookup: CDR1 LGHDT, CDR2 YNNKEL (reference sequence). The length of the CDR3 is 14 residues.

V gene TRBV4-3 combines with J gene TRBJ2-2; 7 bases are a match to TRBD2. The CDR3 runs to 21 residues. Per the germline V gene, CDR1 is LGHNA and CDR2 is YSLEER. V shed 1 base and J 0 bases; nucleotides not matched to a gene: 17. CDR3 loop: CASSQVRPAGLGRANTGELFF. In DNA form, the CDR3 reads TGCGCCAGCAGCCAAGTCCGCCCAGCGGGATTGGGGAGGGCGAACACCGGGGAGCTGTTTTTT.

This clonotype has a count of ten or more. V usage is TRBV7-9 and J usage is TRBJ2-4; 10 bases are a match to TRBD1. CDR3 size: 17 residues. V dropped 5 bases and J dropped 5; count of bases not matched to a gene: 12. Germline V lookup: CDR1 SEHNR, CDR2 FQNEAQ (reference sequence). CDR3 in amino acids: CASSPPIAGTGENIQYF. The CDR3 region has the DNA TGTGCCAGCAGCCCCCCGATCGCCGGGACAGGGGAAAACATTCAGTACTTC.

This clonotype was observed a few times. V and J are TRBV20-1 and TRBJ2-1, with 7 nucleotides matching TRBD2. Trimming at V came to 4 bases and at J to 3 bases, leaving 3 bases not matched to a gene. Germline loops: CDR1 DFQATT, CDR2 SNEGSKA (reference sequence). The CDR3 runs to 13 residues. The chain's CDR3 is CSAKAGDYNEQFF. In nucleotides, the CDR3 is TGCAGTGCTAAGGCGGGGGACTACAATGAGCAGTTCTTC.

V is TRBV6-1 and J is TRBJ1-6; D is possibly TRBD1 (6 bases). The CDR3 has 14 amino acids. From germline, CDR1 is MNHNS and CDR2 SASEGT. Trimming took off 7 bases at V and 10 bases at J, with 17 bases between the two ends. For the CDR3, the DNA is TGTGCCAGCACCGAACAGGGAATTCGCTCACCCCTCCACTTT. Protein product: CASTEQGIRSPLHF.

The chain is built from TRBV20-1 and TRBJ2-1; 13 nucleotides match TRBD2. This CDR3 comprises 15 residues. The V gene's germline CDR1 is DFQATT and CDR2 SNEGSKA (reference sequence). Trimming at V came to 7 bases and at J to 8 bases, leaving 11 bases not matched to a gene. This chain's CDR3 is CSVPSTSGGAYEQFF. The CDR3 nucleotides read TGCAGTGTCCCGTCCACTAGCGGGGGGGCCTATGAGCAGTTCTTC.

The rearrangement joins TRBV20-1 to TRBJ2-2; a weak D match, TRBD1 (6 bases). Per germline, CDR1 DFQATT and CDR2 SNEGSKA (reference sequence). Trimming pared 3 bases from V and 4 bases from J, leaving 9 bases between. This CDR3 contains 13 residues. The chain's CDR3 is CSASRGVTGELFF. CDR3 nucleotide sequence: TGCAGTGCTAGCAGGGGTGTCACCGGGGAGCTGTTTTTT.

The V gene is TRBV4-1, the J gene TRBJ2-7; possibly TRBD2 for D (6 bases). Trimming pared 10 bases from V and 0 bases from J, leaving 13 bases between. Per germline, CDR1 MGHRA and CDR2 YSYEKL. CDR3 length equals 13 residues. The CDR3, as DNA: TGCGCCACCGGGACGGGGGACTCCTACGAGCAGTACTTC. Protein: CATGTGDSYEQYF.

The chain couples TRBV24-1 to TRBJ2-3; 7 nucleotides match TRBD1. V dropped 2 bases and J dropped 7; count of bases not matched to a gene: 5. The CDR3 is 14 residues long. CDR1 is KGHDR, CDR2 SFDVKD, per germline. The CDR3, as DNA: TGTGCCACCAGTGATTGGACAGGTGAACATACGCAGTATTTT. Its translation: CATSDWTGEHTQYF.

V gene TRBV9 combines with J gene TRBJ2-2, with D unclear. This CDR3 contains 17 residues. The ends were cut back, 2 bases at V and 3 bases at J, with 17 bases in the middle. Germline CDR1 SGDLS, CDR2 YYNGEE. The CDR3, as DNA: TGTGCCAGCAGCGTCCCTCGGGTTGGTGACGACACCGGGGAGCTGTTTTTT. Translated: CASSVPRVGDDTGELFF. The full variable domain, completed using reference TRBV9 and TRBJ2-2, is DSGVTQTPKHLITATGQRVTLRCSPRSGDLSVYWYQQSLDQGLQFLIQYYNGEERAKGNILERFSAQQFPDLHSELNLSSLELGDSALYFCASSVPRVGDDTGELFFGEGSRLTVL.

The V and J genes are TRBV29-1 and TRBJ1-1; maybe TRBD1 (5 bases). The length of the CDR3 is 12 residues. The germline V gene has CDR1 SQVTM and CDR2 ANQGSEA. The DNA of the CDR3 is TGCGGCATGCAAGAGGGGCACCGTGAAGCTTTCTTT. It translates to CGMQEGHREAFF.

The J gene is TRBJ2-6, the V gene TRBV7-9, with no clear D. This CDR3 has 16 residues. Germline assignment: CDR1 SEHNR and CDR2 FQNEAQ (reference sequence). V was shortened by 4 bases and J by 0 bases, with 10 bases between the two germline ends. The CDR3 reads CASSSRTNSGANVLTF. Written as DNA, the CDR3 is TGTGCCAGCAGCTCCCGAACCAACTCTGGGGCCAACGTCCTGACTTTC. The variable domain in full, completed from reference TRBV7-9 and TRBJ2-6, reads DTGVSQNPRHKITKRGQNVTFRCDPISEHNRLYWYRQTLGQGPEFLTYFQNEAQLEKSRLLSDRFSAERPKGSFSTLEIQRTEQGDSAMYLCASSSRTNSGANVLTFGAGSRLTVL.

The chain recombines TRBV29-1 with TRBJ2-1, with 10 positions matching TRBD2. CDR1 SQVTM and CDR2 ANQGSEA come from the germline V gene. The CDR3 is made up of 22 amino acids. The V gene end was trimmed by 0 bases and the J gene end by 4 bases; junction bases not matched to a gene: 24. The CDR3 DNA reads as TGCAGCGTTGAAGACCCAAGATCGGGACTAGCGAGAGTAGGACTGGCATACAATGAGCAGTTCTTC. Amino acid sequence: CSVEDPRSGLARVGLAYNEQFF.

This clonotype is medium-sized (0.01 to 0.1%) within its sample. A much larger clone lies one base from this, so it may be a read error. This chain connects TRBV12-3 or TRBV12-4 to TRBJ2-3; 9 bases agree with TRBD2. With 5 bases clipped from V and 5 bases from J, the junction kept 5 bases outside the gene matches. The CDR3 runs 14 residues. CDR3 DNA sequence: TGTGCCAGCAGTGGCGGGGGGGCCGGAGATACGCAGTATTTT. This codes for CASSGGGAGDTQYF.

This rearrangement joins TRBV20-1 to TRBJ2-1, with a weak D call TRBD2 (6 bases). This CDR3 has 16 amino acids. The germline V gene has CDR1 DFQATT and CDR2 SNEGSKA (reference sequence). The ends were cut back, 6 bases at V and 3 bases at J, with 21 bases in the middle. CDR3 residues: CSAPPEEGALYNEQFF. CDR3 DNA sequence: TGCAGTGCCCCCCCCGAGGAGGGAGCCCTCTACAATGAGCAGTTCTTC.

This clonotype has more than one count but fewer than ten. The chain recombines TRBV6-2 or TRBV6-3 with TRBJ2-1, with 9 bases matching TRBD2. The germline CDR1 and CDR2 sequences are MNHEY and SVGEGT. The ends lost 2 bases at V and 3 bases at J; junction bases unmatched: 2. CDR3 length: 15 residues. Written as DNA, the CDR3 is TGTGCCAGCAGTTACGCTAGCGGGATCTACAATGAGCAGTTCTTC. It specifies CASSYASGIYNEQFF.

A few counts support this clonotype. V and J are TRBV4-2 and TRBJ2-6; unclear D gene. The germline V gene has CDR1 LGHNA and CDR2 YNFKEQ. V was cut by 4 bases and J by 0 bases, with 7 bases left in between. This CDR3 has 15 amino acids. CDR3 protein: CASSPVFSGANVLTF. Written as DNA, the CDR3 is TGTGCCAGCAGCCCAGTCTTCTCTGGGGCCAACGTCCTGACTTTC.

This clonotype was counted between two and nine times. The chain carries TRBV20-1 and TRBJ2-5, with 13 bases fitting TRBD2. The ends lost 5 bases at V and 5 bases at J; junction bases unmatched: 8. The germline V gene encodes CDR1 DFQATT and CDR2 SNEGSKA (reference sequence). CDR3 size: 15 residues. The CDR3 region has the DNA TGCAGTGCTCCCCGGACTAGCGGGAGAGCGGAGACCCAGTACTTC. It specifies CSAPRTSGRAETQYF.

Comment on this clonotype: At one end the junction does not follow the germline gene, possibly because of a read error. This chain uses TRBV7-2 with TRBJ2-7, with TRBD2 as a possible D gene (5 bases). Germline values: CDR1 SGHTA, CDR2 FQGNSA. This CDR3 is built from 13 residues. The CDR3 is CVSSLDGTYEQYF. The CDR3 DNA reads as TGTGTCAGCAGCTTAGACGGGACCTACGAGCAGTACTTC.

The chain couples TRBV27 to TRBJ2-3, with 10 positions matching TRBD1. Looked up from germline, CDR1 is MNHEY and CDR2 is SMNVEV (reference sequence). There are 18 residues in the CDR3. The ends lost 7 bases at V and 2 bases at J; junction bases unmatched: 15. CDR3 region: CASNSRDRGVQDTDTQYF. CDR3 nucleotide sequence: TGTGCCAGCAACTCCCGGGACAGGGGTGTACAAGACACAGATACGCAGTATTTT.

The DNA for the CDR3 is TGTGCCAGCAGCTTAGCTTTGGGGGAGATCTACGAGCAGTACTTC. This codes for CASSLALGEIYEQYF. The V gene is TRBV7-8, the J gene TRBJ2-7; D tentatively reads TRBD1 or TRBD2 (5 bases each). This CDR3 has 15 amino acids. Germline assignment: CDR1 SGHVS and CDR2 FQNEAQ. The V end lost 0 bases, the J end lost 3 bases, and 12 bases lay between the germline ends.

This clonotype came up a few times. V usage is TRBV25-1 and J usage is TRBJ1-2; no reliable D call. V was clipped by 4 bases and J by 7 bases, with 10 bases between them. CDR3 length: 12 amino acids. CDR1 and CDR2 from the germline V gene are MGHDK and SYGVNS. CDR3 region: CASSAQAGGYTF. CDR3 DNA sequence: TGTGCCAGCAGTGCTCAAGCCGGTGGCTACACCTTC.